Below, one TCR beta chain is given with its context. The antigen is unknown. The junction departs from germline at one end; a sequencing error may be responsible. The sample originates from a study of tumor and adjacent non-tumor tissue in lung cancer. About the study: The patients, around 9 men and 5 women, were 31 to 76 with stage I to III disease. On average, productive TCRbeta reads reached roughly 4.2 million per sample.

No cell sorting was done before RNA was extracted from the tissue. Distant lung tissue was collected more than 3 cm away from the tumor edge. Newly diagnosed lung cancer patients had thoracic surgery in China, August–late 2014, without prior chemotherapy. The library came from three nested PCR rounds adapted from ARM-PCR protocols. TCRdb reprocessed the multiplex PCR reads via MiXCR and lists one record per CDR3 protein. The sample carries 90,000 to 100,000 distinct CDR3 sequences, 75% to 90% recorded once. The CDR3 runs 15 residues. CDR1 SGHAT and CDR2 FQNNGV come from the germline V gene. Whole-study findings and limits: Significantly higher TCR diversity was found in tumor than normal lung.

The chain combines TRBV11-2 with TRBJ2-1, with no clear D. This receptor was taken from a man in his 60s with small cell lung cancer. Sequencing input: distant non-tumor lung tissue. The DNA of the CDR3 is TGTGCCAGAAGCTTAGAGCCTGCCTCCTACAACGAGCAGTTCTTC. Its translation: CARSLEPASYNEQFF. Variable domain in full (rest from reference TRBV11-2 and TRBJ2-1): EAGVAQSPRYKIIEKRQSVAFWCNPISGHATLYWYQQILGQGPKLLIQFQNNGVVDDSQLPKDRFSAERLKGVDSTLKIQPAKLEDSAVYLCARSLEPASYNEQFFGPGTRLTVL.